The sequence of this T cell receptor beta chain was determined in a study of identical twins. Study-level results: Cord blood's abundant beta clonotypes had fewer insertions, unlike memory repertoires.

Germline CDR1 and CDR2: DFQATT and SNEGSKA (reference sequence). With 5 bases removed from V and 2 bases from J, the gap between germline ends came to 15 bases. The CDR3 consists of 15 residues. With regard to this clonotype: What it binds is not known.

Every donor was a healthy Caucasian. One entry per CDR3 protein, called by TCRdb with MiXCR from the 5' RACE reads. The sample includes a few hundred thousand distinct CDR3 sequences, around a sixth of them seen just once. The source of this sequence is a man aged 50 or older in good health. The chain is built from TRBV20-1 and TRBJ2-2, with TRBD1 as a possible D gene (6 bases). The sequenced sample consisted of naive T cells sorted from blood. The CDR3 loop is CSAPKTGINTGELFF. CDR3 in DNA: TGCAGTGCTCCCAAAACAGGGATAAACACCGGGGAGCTGTTTTTT.